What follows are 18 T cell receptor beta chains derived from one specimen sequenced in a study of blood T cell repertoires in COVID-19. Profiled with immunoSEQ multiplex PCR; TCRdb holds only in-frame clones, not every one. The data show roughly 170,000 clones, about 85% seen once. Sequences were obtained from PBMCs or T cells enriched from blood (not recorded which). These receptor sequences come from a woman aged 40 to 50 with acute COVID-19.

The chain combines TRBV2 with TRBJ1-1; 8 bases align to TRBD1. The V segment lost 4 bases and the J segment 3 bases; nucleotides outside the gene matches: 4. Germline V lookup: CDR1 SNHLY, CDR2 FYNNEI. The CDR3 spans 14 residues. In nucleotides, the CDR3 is TGTGCCAGCAGTGTTAACAGGGGGGACACTGAAGCTTTCTTT. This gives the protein CASSVNRGDTEAFF.

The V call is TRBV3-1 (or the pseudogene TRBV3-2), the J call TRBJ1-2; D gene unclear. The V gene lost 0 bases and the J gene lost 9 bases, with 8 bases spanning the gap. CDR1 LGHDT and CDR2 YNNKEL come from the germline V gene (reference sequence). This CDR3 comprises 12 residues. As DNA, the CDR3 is TGTGCCAGCAGCCAAGAGCGTTCTCGCTACACCTTC. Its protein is CASSQERSRYTF.

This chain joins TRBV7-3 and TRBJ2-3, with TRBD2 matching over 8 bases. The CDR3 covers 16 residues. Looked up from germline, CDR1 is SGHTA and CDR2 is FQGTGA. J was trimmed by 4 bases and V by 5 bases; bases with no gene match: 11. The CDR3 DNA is TGTGCCAGCAGCCCCACGGGCGGGGGGAGGGCAGATACGCAGTATTTT. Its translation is CASSPTGGGRADTQYF. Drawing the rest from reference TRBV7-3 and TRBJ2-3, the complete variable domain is GAGVSQTPSNKVTEKGKYVELRCDPISGHTALYWYRQSLGQGPEFLIYFQGTGAADDSGLPNDRFFAVRPEGSVSTLKIQRTERGDSAVYLCASSPTGGGRADTQYFGPGTRLTVL.

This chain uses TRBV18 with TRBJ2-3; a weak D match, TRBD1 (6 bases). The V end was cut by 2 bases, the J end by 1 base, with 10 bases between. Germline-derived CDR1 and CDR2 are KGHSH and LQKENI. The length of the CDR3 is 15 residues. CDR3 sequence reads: CASSPGTLRTDTQYF. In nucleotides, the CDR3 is TGTGCCAGCTCACCAGGGACACTACGCACAGATACGCAGTATTTT. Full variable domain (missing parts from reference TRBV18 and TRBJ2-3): NAGVMQNPRHLVRRRGQEARLRCSPMKGHSHVYWYRQLPEEGLKFMVYLQKENIIDESGMPKERFSAEFPKEGPSILRIQQVVRGDSAAYFCASSPGTLRTDTQYFGPGTRLTVL.

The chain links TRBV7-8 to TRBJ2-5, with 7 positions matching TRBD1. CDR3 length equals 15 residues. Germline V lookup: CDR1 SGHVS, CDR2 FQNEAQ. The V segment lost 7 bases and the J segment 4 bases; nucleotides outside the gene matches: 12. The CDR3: CASTINAGGRETQYF. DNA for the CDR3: TGTGCCAGCACCATAAACGCAGGGGGTAGAGAGACCCAGTACTTC.

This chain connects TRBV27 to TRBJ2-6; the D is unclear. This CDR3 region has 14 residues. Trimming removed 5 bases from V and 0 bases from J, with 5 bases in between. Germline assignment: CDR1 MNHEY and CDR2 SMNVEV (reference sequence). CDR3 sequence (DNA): TGTGCCAGCAGTCCCCTCTCTGGGGCCAACGTCCTGACTTTC. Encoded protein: CASSPLSGANVLTF. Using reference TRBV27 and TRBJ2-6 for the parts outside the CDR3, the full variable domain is EAQVTQNPRYLITVTGKKLTVTCSQNMNHEYMSWYRQDPGLGLRQIYYSMNVEVTDKGDVPEGYKVSRKEKRNFPLILESPSPNQTSLYFCASSPLSGANVLTFGAGSRLTVL.

The CDR3 loop reads CASSLDSGRYNEQFF. Here the CDR3 DNA reads TGTGCCAGCAGCTTAGATTCCGGGAGGTACAATGAGCAGTTCTTC. The chain links TRBV11-3 to TRBJ2-1; TRBD2 matches at 7 bases. Germline trimming cut 0 bases from V and 4 bases from J; bases unmatched to any gene: 3. The germline gives CDR1 SGHNT, CDR2 YENEEA. CDR3 length: 15 amino acids.

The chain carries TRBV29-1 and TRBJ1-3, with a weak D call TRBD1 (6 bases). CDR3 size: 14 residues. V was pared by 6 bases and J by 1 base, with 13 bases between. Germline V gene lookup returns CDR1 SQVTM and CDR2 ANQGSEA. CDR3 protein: CSVQQGFSGNTIYF. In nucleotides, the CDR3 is TGCAGCGTCCAACAGGGTTTTTCTGGAAACACCATATATTTT. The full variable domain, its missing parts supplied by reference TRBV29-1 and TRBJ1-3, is SAVISQKPSRDICQRGTSLTIQCQVDSQVTMMFWYRQQPGQSLTLIATANQGSEATYESGFVIDKFPISRPNLTFSTLTVSNMSPEDSSIYLCSVQQGFSGNTIYFGEGSWLTVV.

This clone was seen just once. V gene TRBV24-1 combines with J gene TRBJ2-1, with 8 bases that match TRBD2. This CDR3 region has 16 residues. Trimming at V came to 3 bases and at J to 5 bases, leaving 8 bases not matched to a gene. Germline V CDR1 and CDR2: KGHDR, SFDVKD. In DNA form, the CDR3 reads TGTGCCACCAGTGATGGACGGGAGGGTCTCCACAATGAGCAGTTCTTC. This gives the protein CATSDGREGLHNEQFF.

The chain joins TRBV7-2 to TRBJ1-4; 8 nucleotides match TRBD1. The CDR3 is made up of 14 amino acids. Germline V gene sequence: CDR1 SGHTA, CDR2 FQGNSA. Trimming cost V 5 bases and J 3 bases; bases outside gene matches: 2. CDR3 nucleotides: TGTGCCAGCAGCCTGGACAGGGCTAATGAAAAACTGTTTTTT. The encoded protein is CASSLDRANEKLFF.

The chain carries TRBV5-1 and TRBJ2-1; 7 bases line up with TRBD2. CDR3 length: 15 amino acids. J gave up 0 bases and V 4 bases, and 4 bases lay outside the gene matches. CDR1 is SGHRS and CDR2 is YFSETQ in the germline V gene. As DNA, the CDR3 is TGCGCCAGCAGCCCTAGCGGTTACTCCTACAATGAGCAGTTCTTC. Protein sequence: CASSPSGYSYNEQFF.

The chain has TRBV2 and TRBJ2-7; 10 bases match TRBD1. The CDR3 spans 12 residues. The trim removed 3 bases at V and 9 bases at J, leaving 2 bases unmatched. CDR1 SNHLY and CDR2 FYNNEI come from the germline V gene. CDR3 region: CASSEDRGRQYV. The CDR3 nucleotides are TGTGCCAGCAGTGAGGACAGGGGGAGGCAGTACGTC.

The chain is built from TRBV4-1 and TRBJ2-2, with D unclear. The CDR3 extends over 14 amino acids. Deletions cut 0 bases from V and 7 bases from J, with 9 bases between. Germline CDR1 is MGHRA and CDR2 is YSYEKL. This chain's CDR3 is CASSQDSRVGELFF. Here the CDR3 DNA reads TGCGCCAGCAGCCAAGATAGCCGGGTCGGGGAGCTGTTTTTT.

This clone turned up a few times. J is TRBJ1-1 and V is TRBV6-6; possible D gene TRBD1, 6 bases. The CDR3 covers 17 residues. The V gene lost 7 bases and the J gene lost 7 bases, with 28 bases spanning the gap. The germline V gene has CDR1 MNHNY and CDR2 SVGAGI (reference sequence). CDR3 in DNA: TGTGCCAGCACTCGATCCACCAGAGGGGGGGCGCAGGGTGAAGCTTTCTTT. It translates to CASTRSTRGGAQGEAFF.

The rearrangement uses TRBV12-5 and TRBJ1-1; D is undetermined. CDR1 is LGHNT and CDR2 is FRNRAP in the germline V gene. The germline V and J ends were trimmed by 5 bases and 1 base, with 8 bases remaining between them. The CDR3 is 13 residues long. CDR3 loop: CASGRGGNTEAFF. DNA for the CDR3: TGTGCTAGTGGTCGCGGCGGGAACACTGAAGCTTTCTTT. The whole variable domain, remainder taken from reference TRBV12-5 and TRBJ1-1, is DARVTQTPRHKVTEMGQEVTMRCQPILGHNTVFWYRQTMMQGLELLAYFRNRAPLDDSGMPKDRFSAEMPDATLATLKIQPSEPRDSAVYFCASGRGGNTEAFFGQGTRLTVV.

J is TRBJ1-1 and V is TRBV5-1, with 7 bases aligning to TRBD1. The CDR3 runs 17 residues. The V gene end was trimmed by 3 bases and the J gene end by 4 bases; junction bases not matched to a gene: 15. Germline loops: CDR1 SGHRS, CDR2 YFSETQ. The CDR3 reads CASSWGDSRESGTEAFF. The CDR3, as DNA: TGCGCCAGCAGCTGGGGGGACAGTCGGGAAAGTGGCACTGAAGCTTTCTTT. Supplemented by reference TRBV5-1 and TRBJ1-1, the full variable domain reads KAGVTQTPRYLIKTRGQQVTLSCSPISGHRSVSWYQQTPGQGLQFLFEYFSETQRNKGNFPGRFSGRQFSNSRSEMNVSTLELGDSALYLCASSWGDSRESGTEAFFGQGTRLTVV.

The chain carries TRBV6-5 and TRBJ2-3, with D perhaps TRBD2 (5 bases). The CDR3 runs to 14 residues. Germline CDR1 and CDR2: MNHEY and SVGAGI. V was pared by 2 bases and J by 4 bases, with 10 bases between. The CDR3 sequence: CASSYQERSDTQYF. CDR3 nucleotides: TGTGCCAGCAGTTACCAGGAGCGGTCAGATACGCAGTATTTT.

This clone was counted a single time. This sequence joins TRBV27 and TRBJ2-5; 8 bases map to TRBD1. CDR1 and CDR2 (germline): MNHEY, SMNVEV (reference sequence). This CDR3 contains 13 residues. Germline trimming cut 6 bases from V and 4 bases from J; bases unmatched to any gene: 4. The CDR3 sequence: CASSPGGSETQYF. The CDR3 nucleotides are TGTGCCAGCAGCCCAGGGGGCTCAGAGACCCAGTACTTC.